Listed below are T cell receptor beta chains from one sample, sequenced in a study of blood T cell repertoires in COVID-19. Clones were sequenced by immunoSEQ multiplex PCR, and TCRdb holds only the in-frame ones, with some missing. The data show about 81,000 clones, with around 80% seen just once and around 7.2% held by the top ten. Sequencing was performed on peripheral blood. The receptors originated from a human donor in a cohort sampled during active COVID-19. Both conserved end residues are part of each CDR3. The D gene is left open where the match is weak. Size is omitted from some rows. Given values are once, few, many or a class for expanded clones.

clone size: few
J gene: TRBJ1-2
V gene: TRBV30
D gene: TRBD1
CDR3 DNA: TGTGCCTGGAAAACGACAGGGGATAACTATGGCTACACCTTC
CDR3 protein: CAWKTTGDNYGYTF

clone size: NA
J gene: TRBJ2-7
V gene: TRBV3-1/TRBV3-2
D gene: NA
CDR3 DNA: TGTGCCAGCAGCCAAGCAGGGTTAGACAACGAGCAGTACTTC
CDR3 protein: CASSQAGLDNEQYF

clone size: NA
J gene: TRBJ2-2
V gene: TRBV7-3
D gene: TRBD2
CDR3 DNA: TGTGCCAGCAGCTTACAGGCCACCCCCGGGAGGGGGGAGCTGTTTTTT
CDR3 protein: CASSLQATPGRGELFF

clone size: NA
J gene: TRBJ1-2
V gene: TRBV6-5
D gene: NA
CDR3 DNA: TGTGCCAGCTCGACGGACAGCAACTATGGCTACACCTTC
CDR3 protein: CASSTDSNYGYTF

clone size: many
J gene: TRBJ1-6
V gene: TRBV10-3
D gene: NA
CDR3 DNA: TGTGCCATCAGTGAGCCCGGGAGCAATTCACCCCTCCACTTT
CDR3 protein: CAISEPGSNSPLHF

clone size: NA
J gene: TRBJ1-2
V gene: TRBV7-2
D gene: TRBD1
CDR3 DNA: TGTGCCAGCAGCCCCCGACAGGGACAAGGCTACACCTTC
CDR3 protein: CASSPRQGQGYTF

clone size: NA
J gene: TRBJ1-1
V gene: TRBV4-3
D gene: NA
CDR3 DNA: TGCGCCAGCAGCCAAGAGGAAGGGGGAAACACTGAAGCTTTCTTT
CDR3 protein: CASSQEEGGNTEAFF

clone size: once
J gene: TRBJ1-5
V gene: TRBV5-1
D gene: TRBD1
CDR3 DNA: TGCGCCAGCAGCCCTACAGGGGGCAATCAGCCCCAGCATTTT
CDR3 protein: CASSPTGGNQPQHF

clone size: NA
J gene: TRBJ1-4
V gene: TRBV10-3
D gene: TRBD1
CDR3 DNA: TGTGCCTCCGGGACAGGGGGAGGAAAGGAAAAACTGTTTTTT
CDR3 protein: CASGTGGGKEKLFF

clone size: NA
J gene: TRBJ1-2
V gene: TRBV7-2
D gene: NA
CDR3 DNA: TGTGCCAGCAGCTTTCGGGGAGGCGGGAGGCCCCTCGATGGCTACACCTTC
CDR3 protein: CASSFRGGGRPLDGYTF

clone size: NA
J gene: TRBJ2-3
V gene: TRBV7-3
D gene: TRBD2
CDR3 DNA: TGTGCCAGCAGCCCCGGACTAGCATCAGATACGCAGTATTTT
CDR3 protein: CASSPGLASDTQYF

clone size: NA
J gene: TRBJ1-6
V gene: TRBV10-3
D gene: TRBD1
CDR3 DNA: TGTGCCATCAGCCCCGACAGGGGGAATTCACCCCTCCACTTT
CDR3 protein: CAISPDRGNSPLHF

clone size: NA
J gene: TRBJ1-5
V gene: TRBV2
D gene: TRBD1
CDR3 DNA: TGTGCCAGCAGAATCGACAGGGGGGTCAATCAGCCCCAGCATTTT
CDR3 protein: CASRIDRGVNQPQHF

clone size: few
J gene: TRBJ1-3
V gene: TRBV9
D gene: NA
CDR3 DNA: TGTGCCAGCAGCGGAGGGACAACAACTGGAAACACCATATATTTT
CDR3 protein: CASSGGTTTGNTIYF

clone size: NA
J gene: TRBJ1-4
V gene: TRBV5-4
D gene: NA
CDR3 DNA: TGTGCCAGCAGCAGGACAGATGCAACTAATGAAAAACTGTTTTTT
CDR3 protein: CASSRTDATNEKLFF

clone size: NA
J gene: TRBJ2-5
V gene: TRBV5-5
D gene: NA
CDR3 DNA: TGTGCCAGCAGCCCTATTGTTCAAGCAGGTGGCAAAGAGACCCAGTACTTC
CDR3 protein: CASSPIVQAGGKETQYF

clone size: NA
J gene: TRBJ2-7
V gene: TRBV10-2
D gene: TRBD1
CDR3 DNA: TGCGCCAGCAGTGGGACCGGGACAGGCAAGTACTCCTACGAGCAGTACTTC
CDR3 protein: CASSGTGTGKYSYEQYF

clone size: NA
J gene: TRBJ1-4
V gene: TRBV4-1
D gene: TRBD1
CDR3 DNA: TGCGCCAGCAGCCAAGAAACCCCAGGCGGGACAGTAAATGAAAAACTGTTTTTT
CDR3 protein: CASSQETPGGTVNEKLFF

clone size: NA
J gene: TRBJ2-7
V gene: TRBV11-1
D gene: TRBD1
CDR3 DNA: TGTGCCAGCAGCTTTAATACAGGGGGCAGCGAGCAGTACTTC
CDR3 protein: CASSFNTGGSEQYF

clone size: few
J gene: TRBJ2-7
V gene: TRBV19
D gene: NA
CDR3 DNA: TGTGCCAGTAGTCCCAGGGGCCCTCTGGACGAGCAGTACTTC
CDR3 protein: CASSPRGPLDEQYF

clone size: once
J gene: TRBJ1-6
V gene: TRBV27
D gene: NA
CDR3 DNA: TGTGCCAGCAGTTTCGTTGCGGGTACCCTCCACTTT
CDR3 protein: CASSFVAGTLHF

clone size: NA
J gene: TRBJ1-3
V gene: TRBV7-9
D gene: TRBD1
CDR3 DNA: TGTGCCAGCAGCTTGATTGTGACAGGGATTTTTGGAAACACCATATATTTT
CDR3 protein: CASSLIVTGIFGNTIYF

clone size: NA
J gene: TRBJ2-7
V gene: TRBV7-9
D gene: TRBD1
CDR3 DNA: TGTGCCAGCAGCCGAACGCAAACAGGGGTTCCGTACGAGCAGTACTTC
CDR3 protein: CASSRTQTGVPYEQYF

clone size: NA
J gene: TRBJ2-7
V gene: TRBV7-2
D gene: TRBD2
CDR3 DNA: TGTGCCAGCAGCCGGACGGGGCGGGGGACCTACGAGCAGTACTTC
CDR3 protein: CASSRTGRGTYEQYF

clone size: NA
J gene: TRBJ1-5
V gene: TRBV24-1
D gene: NA
CDR3 DNA: TGTGCCACCAGTGAAGTGGACAGACCCCCCAATCAGCCCCAGCATTTT
CDR3 protein: CATSEVDRPPNQPQHF

clone size: NA
J gene: TRBJ1-5
V gene: TRBV6-5
D gene: NA
CDR3 DNA: TGTGCCAGCAGTACAGGGAACTGGCAGCCCCAGCATTTT
CDR3 protein: CASSTGNWQPQHF

clone size: NA
J gene: TRBJ1-1
V gene: TRBV5-1
D gene: NA
CDR3 DNA: TGCGCCAGCAGCTTGGGTTTATCCACTGAAGCTTTCTTT
CDR3 protein: CASSLGLSTEAFF

clone size: NA
J gene: TRBJ1-2
V gene: TRBV29-1
D gene: NA
CDR3 DNA: TGCAGCGTTGAAGAGGGGAGGGTGGACTATGGCTACACCTTC
CDR3 protein: CSVEEGRVDYGYTF

clone size: NA
J gene: TRBJ1-5
V gene: TRBV18
D gene: NA
CDR3 DNA: TGTGCCAGCTCAGCCAGGACAGACAATAGCAATCAGCCCCAGCATTTT
CDR3 protein: CASSARTDNSNQPQHF

clone size: NA
J gene: TRBJ2-1
V gene: TRBV7-3
D gene: NA
CDR3 DNA: TGTGCCAGCAGCAAAAGGGGCGGGATAGACGATGAGCAGTTCTTC
CDR3 protein: CASSKRGGIDDEQFF

clone size: NA
J gene: TRBJ2-5
V gene: TRBV2
D gene: NA
CDR3 DNA: TGTGCCAGCAGCCAGAACAGGGCGGGCGAGACCCAGTACTTC
CDR3 protein: CASSQNRAGETQYF

clone size: NA
J gene: TRBJ1-1
V gene: TRBV4-2
D gene: NA
CDR3 DNA: TGTGCCAGCGGCCAGGACAGTAACACTGAAGCTTTCTTT
CDR3 protein: CASGQDSNTEAFF

clone size: few
J gene: TRBJ2-7
V gene: TRBV7-9
D gene: TRBD1
CDR3 DNA: TGTGCCAGCAGCTCTATTCGAGGACAGGAAATTTACGAGCAGTACTTC
CDR3 protein: CASSSIRGQEIYEQYF

clone size: few
J gene: TRBJ2-7
V gene: TRBV5-4
D gene: NA
CDR3 DNA: TGTGCCAGCTGTATTATGACGGCGGGGGAGCAGTACTTC
CDR3 protein: CASCIMTAGEQYF

clone size: few
J gene: TRBJ1-5
V gene: TRBV7-9
D gene: NA
CDR3 DNA: TGTGCCAGCAGCTCTGCGAGCCCCTTGAATCAGCCCCAGCATTTT
CDR3 protein: CASSSASPLNQPQHF

clone size: few
J gene: TRBJ2-7
V gene: TRBV10-3
D gene: TRBD1
CDR3 DNA: TGTGCCATCAGGGTTGGACAGGGATTGGCAGGGGGGCAGTACTTC
CDR3 protein: CAIRVGQGLAGGQYF

clone size: NA
J gene: TRBJ2-6
V gene: TRBV21-1
D gene: NA
CDR3 DNA: TGTGCCAGCAGCGAGAGCAGGGGGTCTGGGGCCAACGTCCTGACTTTC
CDR3 protein: CASSESRGSGANVLTF

clone size: NA
J gene: TRBJ2-7
V gene: TRBV5-1
D gene: TRBD1
CDR3 DNA: TGCGCCAGCAGCTTGGTACCAGGGGGCCACGAGCAGTACTTC
CDR3 protein: CASSLVPGGHEQYF

clone size: NA
J gene: TRBJ1-2
V gene: TRBV10-3
D gene: TRBD1
CDR3 DNA: TGTGCCGCCTCCGGGACAGGGGGTGGCTACACCTTC
CDR3 protein: CAASGTGGGYTF

clone size: NA
J gene: TRBJ2-2
V gene: TRBV5-1
D gene: TRBD2
CDR3 DNA: TGCGCCAGTCAGAGGGAGCGGGGGGGCCGCGGCACCGGGGAGCTGTTTTTT
CDR3 protein: CASQRERGGRGTGELFF

clone size: NA
J gene: TRBJ1-4
V gene: TRBV3-1/TRBV3-2
D gene: NA
CDR3 DNA: TGTGCCAGCAGCCAACCAATCCCCGGACGGACAAATGAAAAACTGTTTTTT
CDR3 protein: CASSQPIPGRTNEKLFF

clone size: once
J gene: TRBJ2-1
V gene: TRBV27
D gene: NA
CDR3 DNA: TGTGCCAGCAACCCAAGGGGTACCTACAATGAGCAGTTCTTC
CDR3 protein: CASNPRGTYNEQFF

clone size: NA
J gene: TRBJ1-4
V gene: TRBV7-3
D gene: NA
CDR3 DNA: TGTGCCAGCAGCTTAACAGGGGCCCCTAATGAAAAACTGTTTTTT
CDR3 protein: CASSLTGAPNEKLFF

clone size: NA
J gene: TRBJ1-2
V gene: TRBV25-1
D gene: TRBD1
CDR3 DNA: TGTGCCAGCAGCCCGGCAAGCGGACAGGGAAACTATGGCTACACCTTC
CDR3 protein: CASSPASGQGNYGYTF

clone size: NA
J gene: TRBJ2-3
V gene: TRBV11-3
D gene: NA
CDR3 DNA: TGTGCCAGCAGCTCGCCCGATCAGGGTACGCAGTATTTT
CDR3 protein: CASSSPDQGTQYF

clone size: NA
J gene: TRBJ1-1
V gene: TRBV5-1
D gene: TRBD1
CDR3 DNA: TGCGCCAGCAGCTTGGAAGGGGGCGGGATGAACACTGAAGCTTTCTTT
CDR3 protein: CASSLEGGGMNTEAFF

clone size: few
J gene: TRBJ1-1
V gene: TRBV12-5
D gene: NA
CDR3 DNA: TGTGCTAGTGGTTTGGTGATAGGGGGAAGGACTGAAGCTTTCTTT
CDR3 protein: CASGLVIGGRTEAFF

clone size: NA
J gene: TRBJ2-5
V gene: TRBV6-5
D gene: TRBD1
CDR3 DNA: TGTGCCAGCAGTTCCCAGACAGGGGTCCAAGAGACCCAGTACTTC
CDR3 protein: CASSSQTGVQETQYF

clone size: few
J gene: TRBJ2-7
V gene: TRBV2
D gene: NA
CDR3 DNA: TGTGCCAGCAGGCGGAGCTACGAGCAGTACTTC
CDR3 protein: CASRRSYEQYF

clone size: NA
J gene: TRBJ1-1
V gene: TRBV6-2/TRBV6-3
D gene: NA
CDR3 DNA: TGTGCCAGCAGTTATGTGGGCAGGGTGGCTGAAGCTTTCTTT
CDR3 protein: CASSYVGRVAEAFF

clone size: NA
J gene: TRBJ1-1
V gene: TRBV9
D gene: TRBD1
CDR3 DNA: TGTGCCAGCAGCTCCTCCACTTTATACAGGGGGCGAGGAGCTTTCTTT
CDR3 protein: CASSSSTLYRGRGAFF

clone size: NA
J gene: TRBJ2-7
V gene: TRBV9
D gene: NA
CDR3 DNA: TGTGCCAGCAGCGTAGTGGGGGCGAACGAGCAGTACTTC
CDR3 protein: CASSVVGANEQYF

clone size: NA
J gene: TRBJ1-4
V gene: TRBV4-2
D gene: NA
CDR3 DNA: TGTGCCAGCAGCCAAGACGGGGGGGCCAATGAAAAACTGTTTTTT
CDR3 protein: CASSQDGGANEKLFF

clone size: NA
J gene: TRBJ2-1
V gene: TRBV19
D gene: TRBD2
CDR3 DNA: TGTGCCAGTAGTTATCTGATCGGGGGGGCACCTTACAATGAGCAGTTCTTC
CDR3 protein: CASSYLIGGAPYNEQFF